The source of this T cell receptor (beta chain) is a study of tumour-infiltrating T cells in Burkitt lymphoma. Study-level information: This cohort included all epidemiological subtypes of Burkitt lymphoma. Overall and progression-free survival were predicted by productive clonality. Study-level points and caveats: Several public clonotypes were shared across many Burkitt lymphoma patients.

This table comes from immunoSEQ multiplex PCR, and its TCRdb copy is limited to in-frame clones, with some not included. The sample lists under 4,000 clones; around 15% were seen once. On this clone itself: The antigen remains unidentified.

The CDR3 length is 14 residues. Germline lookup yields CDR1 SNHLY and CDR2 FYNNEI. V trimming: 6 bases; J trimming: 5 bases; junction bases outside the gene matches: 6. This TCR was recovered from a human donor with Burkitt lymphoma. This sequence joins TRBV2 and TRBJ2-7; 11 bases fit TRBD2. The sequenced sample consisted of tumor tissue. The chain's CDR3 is CASRLAGGIDEQYF. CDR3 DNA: TGTGCCAGCAGATTAGCGGGAGGGATCGACGAGCAGTACTTC.